This T cell receptor beta chain was sequenced during a study of CD8 T cells in ankylosing spondylitis. Study-level results: Disease-associated clonotypes exhibited CD8+ identity and were relatively infrequent in peripheral blood. Seemingly characteristic of ankylosing spondylitis blood was a TCR beta motif consisting of eight highly homologous variants.

TCRdb used MiXCR to reprocess the 5' RACE reads, holding one entry per CDR3 protein. The sample records 750,000 to 850,000 distinct CDR3 sequences, 10% to 15% being singletons. Concerning this clonotype: Its antigen remains unidentified.

The receptor was isolated from a male donor with ankylosing spondylitis. The material sequenced was blood, either unsorted or a sorted T cell fraction (not recorded which).

The CDR3 is CASKGQGGELFF. In DNA form, the CDR3 reads TGCGCCAGCAAAGGACAGGGCGGGGAGCTGTTTTTT. The V and J genes are TRBV10-2 and TRBJ2-2, with 8 bases lining up with TRBD1. The CDR3 length is 12 residues. The V and J ends lost 7 bases and 7 bases, in that order; junction bases with no gene match: 2. Per the germline V gene, CDR1 is WSHSY and CDR2 is SAAADI.